The next 8 T cell receptor beta chains were all read from a single sample in a study of T cell clonality in common variable immunodeficiency. Assay used: immunoSEQ multiplex PCR; TCRdb lists only in-frame clones, some missing. The specimen has about 81,000 clones, none found just once. The sample consisted of peripheral blood mononuclear cells. These receptors were collected from a person aged 18 to 75 in good health.

This clone was seen many times. Read data end 3 residues before the CDR3 end; the end is taken from the germline J gene. The chain combines TRBV19 with TRBJ1-3; TRBD1 might be the D (5 bases). CDR3 size: 15 residues. CDR1 and CDR2 (germline): LNHDA, SQIVND (reference sequence). The covered CDR3 bases are TGTGCCAGTATCCCACCCCGGGATTTTGGAGGGGTA. Its protein is CASIPPRDFGGV. In full, the CDR3 is CASIPPRDFGGVIYF.

This clone was detected ten times or more. The read gets to within 3 residues of the CDR3 end, and the germline J gene fills in the rest. The chain uses TRBV11-2 and TRBJ2-7; TRBD2 is a possible D gene (5 bases). CDR1 SGHAT and CDR2 FQNNGV come from the germline V gene. The CDR3 length is 13 residues. V gave up 7 bases and J gave up 6 bases, with 16 bases separating them. The part of the CDR3 DNA that was read is TGTGCCAGCACCCGGGGTATCCTCTCCGAG. Translating gives CASTRGILSE. The whole CDR3 sequence is CASTRGILSEQYF.

In its sample, this clone was seen many times. The read terminates 3 residues before the CDR3 end, so the remaining end is supplied by the germline J gene. The chain joins TRBV11-2 to TRBJ1-1, with no clear D. CDR1 and CDR2 (germline): SGHAT, FQNNGV. The CDR3 has 12 amino acids. The CDR3: CASSQPKVVAFF. The sequenced part of the CDR3 DNA is TGTGCCAGCAGCCAACCAAAGGTCGTG.

This clone was seen ten or more times. The DNA ends 3 residues before the CDR3 does, and the rest of the CDR3 is filled in from the germline J gene. The chain links TRBV6-2 or TRBV6-3 to TRBJ2-2; possible D gene TRBD1, 6 bases. Germline lookup yields CDR1 MNHEY and CDR2 SVGEGT. V lost 4 bases, J lost 4 bases, and 10 bases lay in between. This CDR3 has 14 amino acids. Here the CDR3 reads CASSLNRATGELFF. Incomplete CDR3 DNA: TGTGCCAGCAGTTTAAACAGGGCCACCGGGGAG.

This clone has a count of ten or more. The read finishes 3 residues shy of the CDR3 end, and the germline J gene is used to complete it. The chain has TRBV12-3 or TRBV12-4 and TRBJ2-3; D unresolved. The germline V and J ends were trimmed by 0 bases and 2 bases, with 12 bases remaining between them. This CDR3 is 16 amino acids long. CDR3 in amino acids: CASSLAGPDITDTQYF. CDR3 bases read: TGTGCCAGCAGTTTAGCGGGTCCCGACATCACAGATACG.

This clone was observed many times. The observed sequence ends 3 residues before the CDR3 terminus, with the missing tail filled in from the germline J gene. This chain joins TRBV10-3 and TRBJ2-1; TRBD2 is a possible D gene (6 bases). This CDR3 is 15 amino acids long. CDR1 and CDR2 (germline): ENHRY, SYGVKD. V was shortened by 1 base and J by 2 bases, with 9 bases between the two germline ends. CDR3 DNA (partial): TGTGCCATCAGTGAGTTAGCGGTAGCCTACAATGAG. Protein: CAISELAVAYNE. The entire CDR3 protein reads CAISELAVAYNEQFF.

This clone was picked up many times. The sequence runs out 3 residues before the end of the CDR3; the remainder is reconstructed from the germline J gene. The chain joins TRBV11-3 to TRBJ2-2; maybe TRBD2 (5 bases). The CDR3 has 14 amino acids. The germline CDR1 and CDR2 sequences are SGHNT and YENEEA. V lost 2 bases and J lost 4, with 8 bases in between. The covered CDR3 bases are TGTGCCAGCAGCTTACGACTATCCACCGGGGAG. Translation: CASSLRLSTGE. The whole CDR3 protein is CASSLRLSTGELFF.

This clone was detected many times. With the read ending 3 residues before the CDR3 end, the germline J gene is used to fill in that end. This chain joins TRBV12-3 or TRBV12-4 and TRBJ2-3; TRBD1 matches at 12 bases. This CDR3 spans 14 amino acids. Germline trimming cut 4 bases from V and 8 bases from J; bases unmatched to any gene: 4. CDR3 DNA, as far as it was read: TGTGCCAGCAGTTCCCCGGGACAGGGGGCTACG. As protein: CASSSPGQGAT. The full CDR3 sequence reads CASSSPGQGATQYF.